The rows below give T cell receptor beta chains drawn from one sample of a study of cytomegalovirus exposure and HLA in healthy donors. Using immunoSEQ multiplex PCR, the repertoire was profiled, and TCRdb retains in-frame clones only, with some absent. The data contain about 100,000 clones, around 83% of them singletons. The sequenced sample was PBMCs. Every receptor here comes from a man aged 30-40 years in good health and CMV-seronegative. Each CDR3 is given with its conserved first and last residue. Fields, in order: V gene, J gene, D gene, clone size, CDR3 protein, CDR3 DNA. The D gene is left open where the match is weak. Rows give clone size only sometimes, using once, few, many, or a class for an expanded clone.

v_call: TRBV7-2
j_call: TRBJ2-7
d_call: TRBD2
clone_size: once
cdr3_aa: CASSPEGLAGVEQYF
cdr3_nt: TGTGCCAGCAGCCCGGAGGGACTAGCGGGAGTCGAGCAGTACTTC

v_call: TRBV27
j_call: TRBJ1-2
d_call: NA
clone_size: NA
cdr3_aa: CASRGQTGGYTF
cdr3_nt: TGTGCCAGCAGGGGGCAAACGGGCGGCTACACCTTC

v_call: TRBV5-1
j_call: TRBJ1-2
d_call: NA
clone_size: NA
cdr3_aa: CASSHLRGAQNYGYTF
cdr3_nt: TGCGCCAGCAGCCATTTACGGGGGGCCCAAAACTATGGCTACACCTTC

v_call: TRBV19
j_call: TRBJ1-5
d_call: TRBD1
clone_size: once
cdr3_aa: CASRIPGQGNLGNQPQHF
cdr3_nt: TGTGCCAGTAGGATCCCGGGACAGGGTAACTTGGGCAATCAGCCCCAGCATTTT

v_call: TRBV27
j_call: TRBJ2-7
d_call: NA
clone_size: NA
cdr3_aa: CASRTWGRAPSEQYF
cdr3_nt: TGTGCCAGCAGGACTTGGGGGCGAGCTCCTTCCGAGCAGTACTTC

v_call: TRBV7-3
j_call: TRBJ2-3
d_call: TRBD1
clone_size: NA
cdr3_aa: CASSPGQSTDTQYF
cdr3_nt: TGTGCCAGCAGCCCGGGACAGAGCACAGATACGCAGTATTTT

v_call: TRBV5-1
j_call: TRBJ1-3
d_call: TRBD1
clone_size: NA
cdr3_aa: CASSWTGQGFGNTIYF
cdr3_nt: TGCGCCAGCAGCTGGACGGGACAGGGGTTTGGAAACACCATATATTTT

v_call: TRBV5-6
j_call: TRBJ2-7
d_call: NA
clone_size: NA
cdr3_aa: CASSLVGAGESYEQYF
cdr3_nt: TGTGCCAGCAGCTTGGTGGGGGCCGGGGAGAGCTACGAGCAGTACTTC

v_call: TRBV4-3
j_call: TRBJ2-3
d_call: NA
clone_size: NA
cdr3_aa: CASSQTTGDTQYF
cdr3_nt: TGCGCCAGCAGCCAAACGACGGGGGATACGCAGTATTTT

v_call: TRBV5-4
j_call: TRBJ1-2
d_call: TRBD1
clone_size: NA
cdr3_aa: CASSLVRRQGAFGYTF
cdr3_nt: TGTGCCAGCAGCTTGGTTAGGCGACAGGGGGCTTTCGGCTACACCTTC

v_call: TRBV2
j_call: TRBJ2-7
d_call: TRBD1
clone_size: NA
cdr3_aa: CASSETGVPLEQYF
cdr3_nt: TGTGCCAGCAGTGAAACAGGGGTCCCTTTGGAGCAGTACTTC

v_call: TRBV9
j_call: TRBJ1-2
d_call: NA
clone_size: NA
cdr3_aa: CASSSRGISGYTF
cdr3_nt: TGTGCCAGCAGCTCAAGGGGGATCTCTGGCTACACCTTC

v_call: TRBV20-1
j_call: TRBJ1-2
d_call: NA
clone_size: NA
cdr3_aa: CSAEDSRGYTF
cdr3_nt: TGCAGTGCTGAGGACAGTCGGGGCTACACCTTC

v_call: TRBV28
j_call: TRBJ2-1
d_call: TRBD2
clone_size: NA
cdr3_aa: CASSLLAGEGEQFF
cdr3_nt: TGTGCCAGCAGTTTACTAGCGGGAGAGGGTGAGCAGTTCTTC

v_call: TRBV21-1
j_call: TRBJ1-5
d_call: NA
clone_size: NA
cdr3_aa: CASSQKVRTNSNQPQHF
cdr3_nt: TGTGCCAGCAGCCAAAAGGTGAGGACAAATAGCAATCAGCCCCAGCATTTT

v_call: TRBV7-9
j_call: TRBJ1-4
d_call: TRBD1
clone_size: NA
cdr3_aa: CASSLHGQADEKLFF
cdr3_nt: TGTGCCAGCAGCTTACACGGACAGGCTGATGAAAAACTGTTTTTT

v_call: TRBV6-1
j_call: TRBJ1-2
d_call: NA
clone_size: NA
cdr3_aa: CASSRDFHYGYTF
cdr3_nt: TGTGCCAGCAGTCGGGACTTCCATTATGGCTACACCTTC

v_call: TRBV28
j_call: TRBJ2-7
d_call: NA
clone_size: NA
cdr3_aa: CASSQTGGFDEQYF
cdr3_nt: TGTGCCAGCAGCCAGACTGGGGGGTTCGACGAGCAGTACTTC

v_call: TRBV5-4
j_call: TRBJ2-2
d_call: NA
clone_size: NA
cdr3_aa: CASSLETGTGELFF
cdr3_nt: TGTGCCAGCAGCTTGGAAACCGGCACCGGGGAGCTGTTTTTT

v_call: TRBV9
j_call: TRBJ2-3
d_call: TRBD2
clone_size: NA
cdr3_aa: CASSVEGSGGITDTQYF
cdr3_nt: TGTGCCAGCAGCGTAGAAGGCAGCGGGGGGATCACAGATACGCAGTATTTT

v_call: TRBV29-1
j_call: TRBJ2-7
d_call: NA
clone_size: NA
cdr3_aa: CSVGGSPSYEQYF
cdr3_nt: TGCAGCGTTGGTGGGAGCCCCTCCTACGAGCAGTACTTC

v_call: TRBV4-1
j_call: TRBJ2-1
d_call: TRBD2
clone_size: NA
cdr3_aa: CASSLVTSGGEQFF
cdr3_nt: TGCGCCAGCAGCCTCGTAACTAGCGGAGGAGAGCAGTTCTTC

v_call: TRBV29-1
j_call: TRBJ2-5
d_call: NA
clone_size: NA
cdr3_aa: CSVQQKLAAETQYF
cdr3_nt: TGCAGCGTTCAGCAAAAACTAGCAGCAGAGACCCAGTACTTC

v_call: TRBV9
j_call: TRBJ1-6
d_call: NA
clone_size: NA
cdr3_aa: CASSVSGDSPLHF
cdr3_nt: TGTGCCAGCAGCGTCTCAGGGGATTCACCCCTCCACTTT

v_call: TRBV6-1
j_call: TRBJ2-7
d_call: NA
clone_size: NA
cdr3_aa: CASSAGTEQYF
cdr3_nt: TGTGCCAGCAGCGCCGGGACAGAGCAGTACTTC

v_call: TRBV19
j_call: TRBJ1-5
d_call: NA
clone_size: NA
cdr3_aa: CARNPGFWYQPQHF
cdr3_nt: TGTGCCAGGAATCCAGGGTTTTGGTATCAGCCCCAGCATTTT

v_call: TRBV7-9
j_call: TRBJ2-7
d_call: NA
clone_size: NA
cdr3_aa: CASSWRAGGNEQYF
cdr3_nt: TGTGCCAGCAGCTGGAGGGCAGGGGGTAACGAGCAATACTTC

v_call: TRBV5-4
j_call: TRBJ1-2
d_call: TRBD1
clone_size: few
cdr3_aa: CASSLTSQGDGYTF
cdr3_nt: TGTGCCAGCAGCTTAACGTCGCAGGGGGATGGCTACACCTTC

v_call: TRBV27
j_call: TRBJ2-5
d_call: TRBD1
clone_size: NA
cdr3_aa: CASSWAGGQETQYF
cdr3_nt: TGTGCCAGCAGTTGGGCAGGGGGCCAAGAGACCCAGTACTTC

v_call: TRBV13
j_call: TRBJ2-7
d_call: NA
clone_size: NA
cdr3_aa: CASSSYRDEQYF
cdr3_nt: TGTGCCAGCAGCTCGTACAGGGACGAGCAGTACTTC

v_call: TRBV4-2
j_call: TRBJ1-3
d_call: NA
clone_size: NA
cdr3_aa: CASSQDLAAGNTIYF
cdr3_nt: TGTGCCAGCAGCCAAGATCTAGCAGCTGGAAACACCATATATTTT

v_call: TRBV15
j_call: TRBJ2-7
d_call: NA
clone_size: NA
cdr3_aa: CATSPDGGSGYEQYF
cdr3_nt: TGTGCCACCAGCCCCGATGGGGGGTCGGGATACGAGCAGTACTTC

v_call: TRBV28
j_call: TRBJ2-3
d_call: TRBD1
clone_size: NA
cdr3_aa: CASGGRQGATDTQYF
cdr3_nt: TGTGCCAGTGGAGGACGACAGGGGGCGACAGATACGCAGTATTTT

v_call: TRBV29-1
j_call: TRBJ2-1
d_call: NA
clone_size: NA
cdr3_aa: CSVDGGYNEQFF
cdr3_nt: TGCAGCGTTGACGGGGGTTACAATGAGCAGTTCTTC

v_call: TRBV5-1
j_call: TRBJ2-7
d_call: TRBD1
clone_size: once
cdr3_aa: CASSLAPGQRYEQYF
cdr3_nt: TGCGCCAGCAGCTTGGCCCCGGGACAGCGCTACGAGCAGTACTTC